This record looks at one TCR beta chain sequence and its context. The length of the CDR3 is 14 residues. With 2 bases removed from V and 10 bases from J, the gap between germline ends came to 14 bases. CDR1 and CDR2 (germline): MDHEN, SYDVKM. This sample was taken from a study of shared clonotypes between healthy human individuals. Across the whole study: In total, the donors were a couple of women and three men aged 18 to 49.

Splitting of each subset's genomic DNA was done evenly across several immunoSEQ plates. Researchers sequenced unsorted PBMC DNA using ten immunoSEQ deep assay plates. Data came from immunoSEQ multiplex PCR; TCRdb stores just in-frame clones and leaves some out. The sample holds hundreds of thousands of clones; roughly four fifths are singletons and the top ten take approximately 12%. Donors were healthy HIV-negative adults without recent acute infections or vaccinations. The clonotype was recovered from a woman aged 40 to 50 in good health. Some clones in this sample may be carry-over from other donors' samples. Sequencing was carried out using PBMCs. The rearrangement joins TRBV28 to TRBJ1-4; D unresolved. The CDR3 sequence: CASSLAGTPAKLFF. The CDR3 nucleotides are TGTGCCAGCAGTTTAGCCGGCACTCCAGCAAAACTGTTTTTT.